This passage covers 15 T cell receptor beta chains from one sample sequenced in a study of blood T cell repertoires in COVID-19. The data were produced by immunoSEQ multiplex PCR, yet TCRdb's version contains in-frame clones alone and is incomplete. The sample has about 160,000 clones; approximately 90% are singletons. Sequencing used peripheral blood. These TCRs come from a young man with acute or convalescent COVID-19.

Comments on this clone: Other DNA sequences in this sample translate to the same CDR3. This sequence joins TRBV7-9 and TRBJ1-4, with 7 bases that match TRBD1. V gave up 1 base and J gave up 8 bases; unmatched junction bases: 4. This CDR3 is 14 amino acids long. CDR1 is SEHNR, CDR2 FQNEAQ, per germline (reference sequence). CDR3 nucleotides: TGTGCCAGCAGCTTAGGGACAGGTGGGGAAAAACTGTTTTTT. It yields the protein CASSLGTGGEKLFF.

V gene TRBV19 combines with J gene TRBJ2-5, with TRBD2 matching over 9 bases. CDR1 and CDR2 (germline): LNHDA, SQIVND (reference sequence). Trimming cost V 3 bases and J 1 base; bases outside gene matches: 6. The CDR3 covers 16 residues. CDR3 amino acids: CASSIRLAGLQETQYF. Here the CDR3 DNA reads TGTGCCAGTAGTATTAGGCTAGCGGGGCTCCAAGAGACCCAGTACTTC. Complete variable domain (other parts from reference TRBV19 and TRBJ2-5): DGGITQSPKYLFRKEGQNVTLSCEQNLNHDAMYWYRQDPGQGLRLIYYSQIVNDFQKGDIAEGYSVSREKKESFPLTVTSAQKNPTAFYLCASSIRLAGLQETQYFGPGTRLLVL.

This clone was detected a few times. CDR3 region: CAWSVRRDYGYTF. The CDR3 DNA sequence: TGTGCCTGGAGTGTACGCAGGGACTATGGCTACACCTTC. This chain joins TRBV30 and TRBJ1-2; tentative D call: TRBD1 (5 bases). V was cut by 0 bases and J by 3 bases, with 8 bases left in between. In germline, CDR1 is GTSNPN, CDR2 SVGIG (reference sequence). This CDR3 has 13 residues.

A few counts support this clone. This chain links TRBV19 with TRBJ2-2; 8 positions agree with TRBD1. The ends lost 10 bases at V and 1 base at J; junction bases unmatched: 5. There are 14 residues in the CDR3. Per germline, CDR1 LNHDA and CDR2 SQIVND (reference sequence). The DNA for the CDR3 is TGTGCCACCCGGGGACAGGTGAACACCGGGGAGCTGTTTTTT. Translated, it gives CATRGQVNTGELFF.

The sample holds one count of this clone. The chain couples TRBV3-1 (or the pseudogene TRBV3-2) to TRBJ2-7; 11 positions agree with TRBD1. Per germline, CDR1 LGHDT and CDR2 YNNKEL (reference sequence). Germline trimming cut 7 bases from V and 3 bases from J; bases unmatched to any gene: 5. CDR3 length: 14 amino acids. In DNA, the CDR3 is TGTGCCAGCACCAGGACAGGGGGCAGCTACGAGCAGTACTTC. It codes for CASTRTGGSYEQYF.

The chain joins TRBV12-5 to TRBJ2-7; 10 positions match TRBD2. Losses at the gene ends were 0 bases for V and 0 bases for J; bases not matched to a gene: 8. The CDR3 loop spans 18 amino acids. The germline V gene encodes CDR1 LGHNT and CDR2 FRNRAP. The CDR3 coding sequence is TGTGCTAGTGGTTTGGTCATAGGGGCTAGCGGGAGCTCCTACGAGCAGTACTTC. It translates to CASGLVIGASGSSYEQYF. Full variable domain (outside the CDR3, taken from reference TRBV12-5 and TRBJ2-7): DARVTQTPRHKVTEMGQEVTMRCQPILGHNTVFWYRQTMMQGLELLAYFRNRAPLDDSGMPKDRFSAEMPDATLATLKIQPSEPRDSAVYFCASGLVIGASGSSYEQYFGPGTRLTVT.

CDR3 coding DNA: TGCGCCAGCAGCTTGGGAGGGAAAAGCAATCAGCCCCAGCATTTT. As protein: CASSLGGKSNQPQHF. V is TRBV5-1 and J is TRBJ1-5; D unresolved. V lost 0 bases and J 1 base, leaving 8 bases between the germline ends. The CDR3 spans 15 residues. The V gene's germline CDR1 is SGHRS and CDR2 YFSETQ.

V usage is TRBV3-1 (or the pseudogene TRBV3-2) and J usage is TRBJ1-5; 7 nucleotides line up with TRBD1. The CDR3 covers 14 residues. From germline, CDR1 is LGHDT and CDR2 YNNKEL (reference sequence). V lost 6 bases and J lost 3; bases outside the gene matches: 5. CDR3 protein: CASSFGQVNQPQHF. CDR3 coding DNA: TGTGCCAGCAGTTTCGGACAGGTCAATCAGCCCCAGCATTTT.

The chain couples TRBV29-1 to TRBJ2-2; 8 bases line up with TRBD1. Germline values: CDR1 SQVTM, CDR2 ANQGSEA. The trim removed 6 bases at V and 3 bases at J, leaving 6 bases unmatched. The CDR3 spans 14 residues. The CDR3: CSVRTGSHTGELFF. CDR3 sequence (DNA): TGCAGCGTACGGACAGGGTCCCACACCGGGGAGCTGTTTTTT.

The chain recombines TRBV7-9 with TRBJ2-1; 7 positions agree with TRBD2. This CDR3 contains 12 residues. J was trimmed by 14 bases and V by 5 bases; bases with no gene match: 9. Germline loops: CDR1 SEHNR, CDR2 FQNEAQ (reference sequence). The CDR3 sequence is CASSPGLDRKFF. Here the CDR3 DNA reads TGTGCCAGCAGCCCCGGACTAGATCGCAAGTTCTTC.

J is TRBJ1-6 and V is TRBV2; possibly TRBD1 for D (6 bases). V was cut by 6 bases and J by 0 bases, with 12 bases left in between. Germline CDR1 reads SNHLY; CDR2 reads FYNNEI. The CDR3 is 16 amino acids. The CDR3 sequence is CASRDTGSSYNSPLHF. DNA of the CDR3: TGTGCCAGCAGAGATACAGGGAGCTCCTATAATTCACCCCTCCACTTT.

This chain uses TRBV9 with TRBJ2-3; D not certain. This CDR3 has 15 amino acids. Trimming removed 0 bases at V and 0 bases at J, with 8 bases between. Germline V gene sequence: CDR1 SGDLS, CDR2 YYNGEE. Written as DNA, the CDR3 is TGTGCCAGCAGCGTAGATGCGAGTAGCACAGATACGCAGTATTTT. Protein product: CASSVDASSTDTQYF.

The DNA of the CDR3 is TGTGCCAGCAGCCCCATGGGGCAGGAGAATGAAAAACTGTTTTTT. As protein: CASSPMGQENEKLFF. This chain joins TRBV7-9 and TRBJ1-4, with D perhaps TRBD1 (5 bases). Germline-derived CDR1 and CDR2 are SEHNR and FQNEAQ (reference sequence). The CDR3 has 15 amino acids. Trimming took off 5 bases at V and 5 bases at J, with 15 bases between the two ends.

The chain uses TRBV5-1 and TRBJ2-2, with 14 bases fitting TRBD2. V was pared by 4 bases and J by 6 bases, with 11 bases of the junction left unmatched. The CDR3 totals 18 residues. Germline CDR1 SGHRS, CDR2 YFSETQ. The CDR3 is CASSVAGTSGSRAGELFF. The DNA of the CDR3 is TGCGCCAGCAGCGTCGCCGGGACTAGCGGGAGTCGGGCCGGGGAGCTGTTTTTT.

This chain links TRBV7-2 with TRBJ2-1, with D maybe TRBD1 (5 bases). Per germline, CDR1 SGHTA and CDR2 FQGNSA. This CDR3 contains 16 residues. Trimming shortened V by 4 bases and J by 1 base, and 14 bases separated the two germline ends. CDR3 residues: CASSSKTVGSYNEQFF. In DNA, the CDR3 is TGTGCCAGCAGCTCCAAGACAGTCGGGTCCTACAATGAGCAGTTCTTC.